This passage covers 6 T cell receptor beta chains from one sample sequenced in a study of blood T cell repertoires in COVID-19. The assay was immunoSEQ multiplex PCR, and TCRdb's table has in-frame clones only and misses some. The data show roughly 500,000 clones, 89% seen once. Sequencing was performed on peripheral blood. Receptor source: a young man with COVID-19, enrolled during active disease.

V gene TRBV18 combines with J gene TRBJ2-2, with D perhaps matching TRBD1 (6 bases). The CDR3 covers 14 residues. V gave up 11 bases and J gave up 1 base, with 14 bases separating them. Germline V gives CDR1 KGHSH, CDR2 LQKENI. DNA of the CDR3: TGTGCCGGGAAACCGGGACAGAACACCGGGGAGCTGTTTTTT. Amino acids: CAGKPGQNTGELFF.

This chain uses TRBV6-5 with TRBJ1-1; D gene unclear. The CDR3 consists of 11 residues. Trimming left V 6 bases short and J 3 bases short, with 5 bases between. Germline V lookup: CDR1 MNHEY, CDR2 SVGAGI. CDR3 sequence reads: CASRQYTEAFF. The CDR3, as DNA: TGTGCCAGCAGGCAGTACACTGAAGCTTTCTTT.

The chain employs TRBV12-5 and TRBJ1-5, with no clear D. Trimming pared 3 bases from V and 1 base from J, leaving 7 bases between. Germline CDR1 reads LGHNT; CDR2 reads FRNRAP. The CDR3 covers 14 residues. CDR3 sequence (DNA): TGTGCTAGTGGTTTTGGCGGAAGCAATCAGCCCCAGCATTTT. Translation: CASGFGGSNQPQHF.

This chain connects TRBV7-9 to TRBJ2-3, with 13 bases identical to TRBD2. Germline assignment: CDR1 SEHNR and CDR2 FQNEAQ (reference sequence). This CDR3 is built from 16 residues. J was trimmed by 3 bases and V by 3 bases; bases with no gene match: 3. CDR3 sequence: CASSLGLAGPTDTQYF. In DNA, the CDR3 is TGTGCCAGCAGCTTGGGACTAGCGGGGCCGACAGATACGCAGTATTTT.

The J gene is TRBJ2-1, the V gene TRBV4-2, with 8 bases identical to TRBD2. V lost 0 bases to trimming and J lost 9 bases; unmatched junction nucleotides: 13. CDR3 length: 17 residues. Germline V gene lookup returns CDR1 LGHNA and CDR2 YNFKEQ. CDR3 protein: CASSQDSSPGGQSEQFF. The CDR3 coding sequence is TGTGCCAGCAGCCAAGATAGCAGTCCGGGAGGGCAATCTGAGCAGTTCTTC.

The genes are TRBV30 and TRBJ1-2; 8 positions agree with TRBD1. Germline CDR1 is GTSNPN and CDR2 is SVGIG (reference sequence). V lost 0 bases, J lost 8 bases, and 8 bases stayed unmatched. This CDR3 is built from 14 residues. CDR3 nucleotides: TGTGCCTGGAGTGTAGATCACAGGGGGAAAGGCTACACCTTC. This codes for CAWSVDHRGKGYTF.